This is a list of T cell receptor beta chains from one sample in a study of cytomegalovirus exposure and HLA in healthy donors. Clones were read by immunoSEQ multiplex PCR, and TCRdb kept only the in-frame ones, dropping some. The profile shows 90,000 to 150,000 clones, less than 80% of them singletons. Sequencing was carried out using PBMCs. Source of these receptors: a woman between 45 and 65 years old in good health and CMV-seropositive. CDR3s include the opening cysteine and the closing phenylalanine or tryptophan. Each record gives: V gene, CDR3 protein.

v_gene: TRBV10-3
CDR3aa: CAIATGLNTEAFF

v_gene: TRBV2
CDR3aa: CASTQETFNEQFF

v_gene: TRBV5-5
CDR3aa: CASSLRDTTPYEQYF

v_gene: TRBV18
CDR3aa: CASSPPGQGSGQPQHF

v_gene: TRBV7-2
CDR3aa: CASLNGQGGYNEQFF

v_gene: TRBV18
CDR3aa: CASSPMDSDTQYF

v_gene: TRBV2
CDR3aa: CASSEAGEGSYQETQYF

v_gene: TRBV7-2
CDR3aa: CASSPSSVSGNTIYF

v_gene: TRBV30
CDR3aa: CAWSVHISGNTIYF

v_gene: TRBV15
CDR3aa: CATSRGQGAIAEAFF

v_gene: TRBV10-3
CDR3aa: CAISTNGQGITGELFF

v_gene: TRBV27
CDR3aa: CASSPQMGTAYGYTF

v_gene: TRBV14
CDR3aa: CASSLGGGTYEQYF

v_gene: TRBV9
CDR3aa: CASSEGTGLSYEQYF

v_gene: TRBV7-2
CDR3aa: CASSLGGYRSEQYF

v_gene: TRBV9
CDR3aa: CASSTGTAGEQYF

v_gene: TRBV7-6
CDR3aa: CASSLSGGAGETQYF

v_gene: TRBV5-1
CDR3aa: CASSLPQGEQYF

v_gene: TRBV5-5
CDR3aa: CASSLGTTGVVGYTF

v_gene: TRBV2
CDR3aa: CASKSSNPWDYEQYF

v_gene: TRBV10-3
CDR3aa: CVTSPGLSSGNTIYF

v_gene: TRBV5-1
CDR3aa: CASSLGTSEYNEQFF

v_gene: TRBV15
CDR3aa: CATSRDLLAGGTDTQYF